These 28 T cell receptor beta chains originate from one sample sequenced in a study of cytomegalovirus exposure and HLA in healthy donors. Generated by immunoSEQ multiplex PCR, the TCRdb table keeps only in-frame clones and is missing some. This sample has about 160,000 clones, with more than 70% found just once. Sequencing was done on a sample of PBMCs. These receptors were taken from a young man in good health and CMV-seropositive.

This clone was seen once. The chain couples TRBV7-9 to TRBJ2-2; D is unclear. The CDR3 covers 12 residues. V shed 5 bases and J shed 8 bases, with 9 bases lying between them. The germline CDR1 and CDR2 sequences are SEHNR and FQNEAQ (reference sequence). The CDR3 nucleotides are TGTGCCAGCAGCGACAAGCCGGGGGAGCTGTTTTTT. Protein product: CASSDKPGELFF.

The sample holds one count of this clone. In the same sample, other DNA sequences code for this CDR3. This chain connects TRBV10-3 to TRBJ1-5; D unresolved. CDR1 and CDR2 from the germline V gene are ENHRY and SYGVKD. The CDR3 runs to 15 residues. With 0 bases removed from V and 0 bases from J, the gap between germline ends came to 6 bases. CDR3 loop: CAISESSDSNQPQHF. The CDR3 DNA is TGTGCCATCAGTGAGTCGAGTGATAGCAATCAGCCCCAGCATTTT.

The V call is TRBV7-2, the J call TRBJ1-1; 8 bases line up with TRBD1. The CDR3 is 14 amino acids. Germline trimming cut 5 bases from V and 3 bases from J; bases unmatched to any gene: 5. Germline CDR1 SGHTA, CDR2 FQGNSA. The DNA for the CDR3 is TGTGCCAGCAGCCCGAACAGGGGGGACACTGAAGCTTTCTTT. This sequence encodes CASSPNRGDTEAFF.

V is TRBV5-1 and J is TRBJ1-4; 8 positions match TRBD1. The CDR3 is 15 amino acids. Germline values: CDR1 SGHRS, CDR2 YFSETQ. Unmatched junction bases numbered 10, after V lost 4 bases and J lost 8 bases. CDR3 in amino acids: CASSPSQGVREKLFF. Here the CDR3 DNA reads TGCGCCAGCAGCCCATCACAGGGGGTGCGGGAAAAACTGTTTTTT. The whole variable domain, filled in from reference TRBV5-1 and TRBJ1-4, reads KAGVTQTPRYLIKTRGQQVTLSCSPISGHRSVSWYQQTPGQGLQFLFEYFSETQRNKGNFPGRFSGRQFSNSRSEMNVSTLELGDSALYLCASSPSQGVREKLFFGSGTQLSVL.

The rearrangement uses TRBV23-1 and TRBJ2-7; D is possibly TRBD1 (5 bases). TRBV23-1 carries the ORF label, with uncertain function. This CDR3 contains 14 residues. V was shortened by 5 bases and J by 3 bases, with 14 bases between the two germline ends. The DNA of the CDR3 is TGCGCCAGCAGTTCCATTGACAGAATCTACGAGCAGTACTTC. Translated: CASSSIDRIYEQYF.

The CDR3 DNA follows: TGTGCCAGCACCGGAGCTGGGGCCAACGTCCTGACTTTC. It yields the protein CASTGAGANVLTF. This rearrangement joins TRBV9 to TRBJ2-6; D ambiguous. The V gene's germline CDR1 is SGDLS and CDR2 YYNGEE. The germline V and J ends were trimmed by 6 bases and 2 bases, with 6 bases remaining between them. This CDR3 comprises 13 residues.

A few counts support this clone. The gene calls are TRBV28 and TRBJ1-2, with D possibly being TRBD1 (5 bases). The CDR3 runs 14 residues. V dropped 3 bases and J dropped 2 bases, with 10 bases sitting between them. Germline V gene sequence: CDR1 MDHEN, CDR2 SYDVKM. For the CDR3, the DNA is TGTGCCAGCAGTTTGGGGGGTCAGAACTATGGCTACACCTTC. Translating gives CASSLGGQNYGYTF.

The rearrangement joins TRBV19 to TRBJ1-6; possible D gene TRBD1, 6 bases. Germline assignment: CDR1 LNHDA and CDR2 SQIVND (reference sequence). Trimming took off 5 bases at V and 2 bases at J, with 16 bases between the two ends. This CDR3 has 17 amino acids. The CDR3 spells CASSPTGTGPYNSPLHF. CDR3 nucleotides: TGTGCCAGTAGTCCCACAGGGACGGGGCCCTATAATTCACCCCTCCACTTT.

V usage is TRBV28 and J usage is TRBJ2-7, with D possibly being TRBD1 (5 bases). Trimming left V 2 bases short and J 2 bases short, with 13 bases between. This CDR3 is 15 amino acids long. Germline-derived CDR1 and CDR2 are MDHEN and SYDVKM. CDR3 sequence: CASSLGALTTYEQYF. As DNA, the CDR3 is TGTGCCAGCAGTTTAGGGGCCCTTACCACCTACGAGCAGTACTTC.

This clone has more than one count but fewer than ten. The chain has TRBV28 and TRBJ1-2; no clear D. The CDR3 contains 13 residues. The germline V gene encodes CDR1 MDHEN and CDR2 SYDVKM. V lost 2 bases and J lost 8, with 12 bases in between. The CDR3 loop reads CASSLAQHAGYTF. CDR3 bases: TGTGCCAGCAGTTTAGCACAGCATGCAGGCTACACCTTC.

The genes are TRBV11-2 and TRBJ2-7; the match to TRBD1 covers 8 bases. Germline V lookup: CDR1 SGHAT, CDR2 FQNNGV. V lost 4 bases to trimming and J lost 2 bases; unmatched junction nucleotides: 7. The CDR3 length is 15 residues. DNA for the CDR3: TGTGCCAGCAGCTCAAAAGGGACAGGACCCTACGAGCAGTACTTC. It specifies CASSSKGTGPYEQYF.

The chain recombines TRBV7-8 with TRBJ2-7, with a weak D call TRBD1 (5 bases). The CDR3 sequence is 13 residues long. Per germline, CDR1 SGHVS and CDR2 FQNEAQ. Trimming removed 6 bases from V and 5 bases from J, with 14 bases in between. CDR3 sequence: CASREGRVHEQYF. The DNA of the CDR3 is TGTGCCAGCAGGGAAGGCAGGGTTCACGAGCAGTACTTC. Based on the CDR3 plus reference TRBV7-8 and TRBJ2-7, the full variable domain is GAGVSQSPRYKVAKRGQDVALRCDPISGHVSLFWYQQALGQGPEFLTYFQNEAQLDKSGLPSDRFFAERPEGSVSTLKIQRTQQEDSAVYLCASREGRVHEQYFGPGTRLTVT.

The chain has TRBV2 and TRBJ1-5; D remains unclear. The V gene's germline CDR1 is SNHLY and CDR2 FYNNEI. Trimming took off 3 bases at V and 0 bases at J, with 9 bases between the two ends. CDR3 length equals 15 residues. In DNA, the CDR3 is TGTGCCAGCAGTGACCGGTTTTATAGCAATCAGCCCCAGCATTTT. Amino acids: CASSDRFYSNQPQHF.

V and J are TRBV28 and TRBJ1-4; 10 bases fit TRBD1. The CDR3 has 18 residues. V lost 4 bases, J lost 4 bases, and 12 bases stayed unmatched. Germline-derived CDR1 and CDR2 are MDHEN and SYDVKM. Written as DNA, the CDR3 is TGTGCCAGCAGTTCACCCCCGGGACAGGGGACCCATAATGAAAAACTGTTTTTT. Translation gives CASSSPPGQGTHNEKLFF.

The V gene is TRBV9, the J gene TRBJ2-7, with 8 bases aligning to TRBD2. The CDR3 has 15 amino acids. The ends lost 2 bases at V and 4 bases at J; junction bases unmatched: 8. Per the germline V gene, CDR1 is SGDLS and CDR2 is YYNGEE. The CDR3 DNA is TGTGCCAGCAGCGTTGGGACTAGACCACCGTACGAGCAGTACTTC. Translating it yields CASSVGTRPPYEQYF.

This clone was seen repeatedly, ten times or more. The chain combines TRBV15 with TRBJ1-2; D possibly corresponds to TRBD1 (5 bases). V was trimmed by 0 bases and J by 4 bases, leaving 12 bases between them. The CDR3 sequence is 15 residues long. Germline V gene sequence: CDR1 LNHNV, CDR2 YYDKDF (reference sequence). DNA of the CDR3: TGTGCCACCAGCAGAGATCGGGGGGAGAGCTATGGCTACACCTTC. It yields the protein CATSRDRGESYGYTF.

The chain combines TRBV2 with TRBJ1-2; 8 nucleotides align to TRBD1. The germline CDR1 and CDR2 sequences are SNHLY and FYNNEI. The ends lost 6 bases at V and 5 bases at J; junction bases unmatched: 11. This CDR3 has 15 amino acids. The CDR3 DNA is TGTGCCAGCAGCTTCGGACAGGGTATAGGATATGGCTACACCTTC. Its translation: CASSFGQGIGYGYTF.

The rearrangement links TRBV29-1 to TRBJ2-3, with 11 bases fitting TRBD2. The CDR3 runs to 19 residues. The trim removed 1 base at V and 0 bases at J, leaving 12 bases unmatched. Germline V gene data show CDR1 as SQVTM and CDR2 as ANQGSEA. CDR3 DNA: TGCAGCGTTGAAGGCCCTCCGGGACTAGCGGTGGCTAGCACAGATACGCAGTATTTT. It codes for CSVEGPPGLAVASTDTQYF.

This chain uses TRBV27 with TRBJ2-3, with 11 bases identical to TRBD1. The CDR3 loop spans 17 amino acids. CDR1 is MNHEY and CDR2 is SMNVEV in the germline V gene (reference sequence). The junction had 4 bases not matched to a gene; V was cut back by 2 bases and J by 0 bases. The CDR3 sequence is CASSLRDRGMSTDTQYF. The CDR3 bases are TGTGCCAGCAGTTTAAGGGACAGGGGGATGAGCACAGATACGCAGTATTTT.

This chain uses TRBV7-2 with TRBJ2-1, with a tentative D call TRBD1 (6 bases). V dropped 5 bases and J dropped 2 bases, with 10 bases sitting between them. Germline V gene data show CDR1 as SGHTA and CDR2 as FQGNSA. The CDR3 covers 14 residues. The CDR3 DNA reads as TGTGCCAGCAGCCCCAGGACAGCCTACAATGAGCAGTTCTTC. Its translation: CASSPRTAYNEQFF.

V gene TRBV6-1 combines with J gene TRBJ2-2, with TRBD2 as a possible D gene (7 bases). Trimming took off 8 bases at V and 9 bases at J, with 16 bases between the two ends. The CDR3 is 13 amino acids. Germline loops: CDR1 MNHNS, CDR2 SASEGT. In DNA, the CDR3 is TGTGCCAGCGGAGGCGGGGGCCCACGGGAGCTGTTTTTT. This encodes CASGGGGPRELFF.

V gene TRBV9 combines with J gene TRBJ2-1; 10 bases line up with TRBD2. Germline CDR1 and CDR2: SGDLS and YYNGEE. There are 15 residues in the CDR3. The V segment lost 4 bases and the J segment 3 bases; nucleotides outside the gene matches: 4. CDR3 DNA: TGTGCCAGCAGCCCTTTAGCGGGAGGCTACAATGAGCAGTTCTTC. Translated, it gives CASSPLAGGYNEQFF.

The CDR3 nucleotides are TGCGCCAGCAGCCAAGGTTACGGAGGGCGAGACACCGGGGAGCTGTTTTTT. Translated, it gives CASSQGYGGRDTGELFF. The genes are TRBV4-1 and TRBJ2-2; D might be TRBD2 (6 bases). The germline V and J ends were trimmed by 1 base and 3 bases, with 15 bases remaining between them. The CDR3 has 17 amino acids. Germline lookup yields CDR1 MGHRA and CDR2 YSYEKL.

The V gene is TRBV6-5, the J gene TRBJ2-3; D perhaps matches TRBD1 (6 bases). The CDR3 consists of 14 residues. CDR1 and CDR2 (germline): MNHEY, SVGAGI. Between the trimmed V and J ends, which lost 6 bases and 5 bases, there was a span of 15 bases. CDR3 bases: TGTGCCAGCAGACCAGGGGTAGCAATAGATACGCAGTATTTT. It encodes CASRPGVAIDTQYF.

This chain links TRBV19 with TRBJ2-7; 7 bases match TRBD1. The CDR3 covers 12 residues. Germline lookup yields CDR1 LNHDA and CDR2 SQIVND (reference sequence). Trimming removed 7 bases from V and 3 bases from J; junction bases left unmatched: 3. CDR3 sequence (DNA): TGTGCCAGTACCGCAGGGGGCTACGAGCAGTACTTC. Protein product: CASTAGGYEQYF.

The rearrangement uses TRBV2 and TRBJ2-7; 14 bases line up with TRBD2. Germline CDR1 is SNHLY and CDR2 is FYNNEI. The V segment lost 6 bases and the J segment 5 bases; nucleotides outside the gene matches: 6. The CDR3 length is 15 residues. The CDR3 loop reads CASRETSGRVDEQYF. CDR3 sequence (DNA): TGTGCCAGCAGGGAGACTAGCGGGAGGGTGGACGAGCAGTACTTC.

V gene TRBV5-1 combines with J gene TRBJ2-7; 7 bases are a match to TRBD1. Trimming cost V 3 bases and J 3 bases; bases outside gene matches: 9. Germline V gives CDR1 SGHRS, CDR2 YFSETQ. This CDR3 region has 15 residues. The CDR3, as DNA: TGCGCCAGCAGCTCACGACCGGGACAGCACTACGAGCAGTACTTC. Protein sequence: CASSSRPGQHYEQYF.

A few counts support this clone. This sequence joins TRBV10-3 and TRBJ1-2; 10 bases fit TRBD1. The germline V gene has CDR1 ENHRY and CDR2 SYGVKD. This CDR3 is built from 12 residues. J lost 8 bases, V lost 10 bases, and 7 bases had no gene match. The CDR3 region is CATKGQGPGYTF. Written as DNA, the CDR3 is TGTGCCACGAAGGGACAGGGGCCGGGCTACACCTTC.